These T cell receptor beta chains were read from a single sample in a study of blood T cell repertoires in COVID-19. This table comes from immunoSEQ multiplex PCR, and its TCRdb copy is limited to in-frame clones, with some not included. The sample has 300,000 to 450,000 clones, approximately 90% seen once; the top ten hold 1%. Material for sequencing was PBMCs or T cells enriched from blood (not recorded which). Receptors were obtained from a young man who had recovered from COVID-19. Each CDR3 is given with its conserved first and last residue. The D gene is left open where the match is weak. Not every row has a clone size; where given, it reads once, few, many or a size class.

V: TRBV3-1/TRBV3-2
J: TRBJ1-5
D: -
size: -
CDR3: CASSHRSNQPQHF
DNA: TGTGCCAGCAGCCATAGAAGCAATCAGCCCCAGCATTTT

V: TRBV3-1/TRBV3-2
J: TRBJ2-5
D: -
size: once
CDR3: CASSQGAARETQYF
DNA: TGTGCCAGCAGCCAGGGAGCGGCACGGGAGACCCAGTACTTC

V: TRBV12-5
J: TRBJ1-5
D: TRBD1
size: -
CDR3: CASGLSVTGTASNQPQHF
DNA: TGTGCTAGTGGTTTGTCCGTGACAGGGACTGCGAGCAATCAGCCCCAGCATTTT

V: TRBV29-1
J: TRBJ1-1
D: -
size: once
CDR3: CSSEQGLGTEAFF
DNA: TGCAGCTCTGAGCAGGGGCTCGGCACTGAAGCTTTCTTT

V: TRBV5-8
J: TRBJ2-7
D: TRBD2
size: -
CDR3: CASSLLAGNSYEQYF
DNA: TGTGCCAGCAGCTTATTAGCGGGTAACTCCTACGAGCAGTACTTC

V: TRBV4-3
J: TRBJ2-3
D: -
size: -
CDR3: CASSQSGFSTDTQYF
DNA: TGCGCCAGCAGCCAAAGCGGGTTTAGCACAGATACGCAGTATTTT

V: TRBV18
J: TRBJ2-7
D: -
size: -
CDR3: CASSPPSQGSSYEQYF
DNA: TGTGCCAGCTCACCACCGAGCCAGGGGAGCTCCTACGAGCAGTACTTC

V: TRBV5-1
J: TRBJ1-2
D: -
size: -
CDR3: CASSSAGDNYGYTF
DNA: TGCGCCAGCAGCTCAGCAGGTGATAACTATGGCTACACCTTC

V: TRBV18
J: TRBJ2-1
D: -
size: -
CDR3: CASSPGQGSYNEQFF
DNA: TGTGCCAGCTCACCAGGGCAGGGGAGCTACAATGAGCAGTTCTTC

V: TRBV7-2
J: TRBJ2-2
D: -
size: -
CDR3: CASSSWAGSNTGELFF
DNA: TGTGCCAGCAGCTCCTGGGCAGGCTCGAACACCGGGGAGCTGTTTTTT

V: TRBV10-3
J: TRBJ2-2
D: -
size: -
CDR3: CATSGATGELFF
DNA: TGTGCCACATCAGGGGCCACCGGGGAGCTGTTTTTT

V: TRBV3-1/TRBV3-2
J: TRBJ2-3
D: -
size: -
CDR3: CASSQDPLGRAQYF
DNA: TGTGCCAGCAGCCAAGATCCCCTGGGCCGCGCGCAGTATTTT

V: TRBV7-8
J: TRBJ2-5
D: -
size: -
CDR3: CASSLMTVQETQYF
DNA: TGTGCCAGCAGCTTAATGACAGTCCAAGAGACCCAGTACTTC

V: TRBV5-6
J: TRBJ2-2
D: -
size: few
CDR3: CASSLVAGELFF
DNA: TGTGCCAGCAGCTTGGTCGCCGGGGAGCTGTTTTTT

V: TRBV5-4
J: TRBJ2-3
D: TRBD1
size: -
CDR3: CASSLGQGVTDTQYF
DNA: TGTGCCAGCAGCTTGGGACAGGGGGTCACAGATACGCAGTATTTT

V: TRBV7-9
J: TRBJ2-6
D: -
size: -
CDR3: CASSAMMSSGANVLTF
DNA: TGTGCCAGCAGCGCAATGATGAGCTCTGGGGCCAACGTCCTGACTTTC

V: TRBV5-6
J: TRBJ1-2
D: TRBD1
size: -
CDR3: CASRRTGSNYGYTF
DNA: TGTGCCAGCAGACGGACAGGATCTAACTATGGCTACACCTTC

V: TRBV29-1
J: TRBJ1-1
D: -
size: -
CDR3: CSVGWFSDTEAFF
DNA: TGCAGCGTTGGTTGGTTCTCGGACACTGAAGCTTTCTTT

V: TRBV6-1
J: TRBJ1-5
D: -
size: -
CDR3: CASSDFRGRNQPQHF
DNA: TGTGCCAGCAGTGATTTCAGGGGTCGGAATCAGCCCCAGCATTTT

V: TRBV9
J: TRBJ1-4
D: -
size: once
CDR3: CASSTVATNEKLFF
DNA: TGTGCCAGCTCCACGGTAGCAACTAATGAAAAACTGTTTTTT

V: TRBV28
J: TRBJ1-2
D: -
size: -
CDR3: CASSLVYRDYGYTF
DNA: TGTGCCAGCAGTTTGGTGTATCGGGACTATGGCTACACCTTC

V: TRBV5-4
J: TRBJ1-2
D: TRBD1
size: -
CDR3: CASSLPGGRDGYTF
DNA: TGTGCCAGCAGTTTACCAGGGGGCAGGGATGGCTACACCTTC

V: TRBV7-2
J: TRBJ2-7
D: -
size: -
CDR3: CASSRKEGAFYEQYF
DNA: TGTGCCAGCAGCAGAAAAGAAGGGGCCTTCTACGAGCAGTACTTC

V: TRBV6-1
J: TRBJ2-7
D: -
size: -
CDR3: CASREVASVYEQYF
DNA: TGTGCCAGCAGAGAAGTAGCGTCAGTCTACGAGCAGTACTTC

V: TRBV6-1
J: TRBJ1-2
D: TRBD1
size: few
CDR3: CASSERTGRGYTF
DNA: TGTGCCAGCAGTGAAAGGACAGGGAGGGGCTACACCTTC

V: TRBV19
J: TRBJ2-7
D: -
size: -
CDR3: CASSVQGMRTYEQYF
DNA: TGTGCCAGTAGTGTCCAGGGGATGCGAACCTACGAGCAGTACTTC

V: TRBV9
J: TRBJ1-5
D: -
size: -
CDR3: CASADGDYSNQPQHF
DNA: TGTGCCAGCGCCGACGGGGACTATAGCAATCAGCCCCAGCATTTT

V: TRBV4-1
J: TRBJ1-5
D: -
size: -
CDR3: CASSQESGTSVWNQPQHF
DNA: TGCGCCAGCAGCCAAGAGTCCGGGACAAGCGTTTGGAATCAGCCCCAGCATTTT

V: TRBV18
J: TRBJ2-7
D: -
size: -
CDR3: CASSRGGDFSYEQYF
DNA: TGTGCCAGCTCACGTGGCGGGGACTTCTCCTACGAGCAGTACTTC

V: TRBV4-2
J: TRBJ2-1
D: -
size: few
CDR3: CASSQDTTPAAPTFF
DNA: TGTGCCAGCAGCCAAGATACCACCCCAGCGGCCCCGACGTTCTTC

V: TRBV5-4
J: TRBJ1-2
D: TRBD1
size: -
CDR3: CASSLVDRAYGYTF
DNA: TGTGCCAGCAGCTTGGTGGACAGGGCCTATGGCTACACCTTC

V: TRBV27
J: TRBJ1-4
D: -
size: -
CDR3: CAAGRWGEKLFF
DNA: TGTGCAGCGGGCAGGTGGGGCGAAAAACTGTTTTTT

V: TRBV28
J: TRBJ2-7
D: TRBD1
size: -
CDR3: CASSYSRGFYEQYF
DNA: TGTGCCAGCAGTTACTCCAGGGGGTTCTACGAGCAGTACTTC

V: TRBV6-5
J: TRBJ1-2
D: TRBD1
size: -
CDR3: CASSLGQGSGYTF
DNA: TGTGCCAGCAGCCTTGGACAGGGGAGTGGCTACACCTTC

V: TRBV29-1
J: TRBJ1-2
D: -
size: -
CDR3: CSVGPDFYGYTF
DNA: TGCAGCGTTGGGCCGGACTTCTATGGCTACACCTTC

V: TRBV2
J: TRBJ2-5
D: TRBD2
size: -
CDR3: CASSRLAGYQETQYF
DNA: TGTGCCAGCAGCAGACTAGCGGGTTACCAAGAGACCCAGTACTTC

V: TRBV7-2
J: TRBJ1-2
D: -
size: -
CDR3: CASSPQAYNYGYTF
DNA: TGTGCCAGCAGCCCACAGGCGTATAACTATGGCTACACCTTC

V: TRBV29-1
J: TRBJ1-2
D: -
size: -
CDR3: CSVETTGRINYGYTF
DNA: TGCAGCGTTGAAACAACAGGGAGAATCAACTATGGCTACACCTTC

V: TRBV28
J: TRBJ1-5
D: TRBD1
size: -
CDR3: CASSLVATGIRDQPQHF
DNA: TGTGCCAGCAGCCTTGTTGCGACAGGGATTCGGGATCAGCCCCAGCATTTT

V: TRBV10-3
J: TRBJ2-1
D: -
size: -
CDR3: CAIRQESYNEQFF
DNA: TGTGCCATTAGACAGGAATCCTACAATGAGCAGTTCTTC

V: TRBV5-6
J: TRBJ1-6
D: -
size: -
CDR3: CASSLERTDRGNSPLHF
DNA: TGTGCCAGCAGCTTGGAACGGACAGACCGAGGGAATTCACCCCTCCACTTT

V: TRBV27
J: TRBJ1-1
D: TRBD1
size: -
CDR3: CASSLSRTGGTEAFF
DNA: TGTGCCAGCAGTTTATCACGGACAGGGGGTACTGAAGCTTTCTTT

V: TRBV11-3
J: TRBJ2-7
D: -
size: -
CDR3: CASIPLRGQNYYEQYF
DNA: TGTGCCAGCATACCACTTCGAGGACAGAACTACTACGAGCAGTACTTC

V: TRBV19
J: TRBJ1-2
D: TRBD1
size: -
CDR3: CASSMETGSPYGYTF
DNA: TGTGCCAGTAGTATGGAGACAGGGTCTCCCTATGGCTACACCTTC